The clone carrying this T cell receptor (beta chain) was counted between two and nine times. Its cognate antigen is unknown. This CDR3 is built from 11 residues. Deletions cut 6 bases from V and 5 bases from J, with 7 bases between. Germline V gene data show CDR1 as SGHDT and CDR2 as YYEEEE. This record belongs to a study of T cell repertoires in cytomegalovirus infection. Study overall: Matching HLA type and CMV infection were both indicated by public TCR beta signatures. Study-wide results and caveats: There were carriers of CMV plus the relevant HLA, and cumulative public TCR beta family frequency identified them. There were HLA-C-restricted CMV-specific TCR beta clonotypes dominating the ex vivo response.

MiXCR was run by TCRdb on the reads, yielding one entry per CDR3 protein. In the table there are around 740,000 distinct CDR3 sequences, 35% to 45% of which are singletons. The sequence was collected from a human donor in good health (CMV status not recorded). Some clones in this sample may be carry-over from other donors' samples. The rearrangement uses TRBV5-6 and TRBJ2-3; D unresolved. The sample was PBMCs. CDR3 loop: CASKKEDTQYF. The CDR3 DNA reads TGTGCCAGCAAAAAGGAAGATACGCAGTATTTT. The full variable domain, with the rest looked up from reference TRBV5-6 and TRBJ2-3, is DAGVTQSPTHLIKTRGQQVTLRCSPKSGHDTVSWYQQALGQGPQFIFQYYEEEERQRGNFPDRFSGHQFPNYSSELNVNALLLGDSALYLCASKKEDTQYFGPGTRLTVL.